This TCR beta chain was obtained from a study of T cells in localized non-small cell lung cancer. Study conclusions and caveats: The study found T cell clonality highest in uninvolved adjacent lung, above tumor. There was an association of higher blood T cell density with longer overall survival. Investigators sequenced only a single tumor region, leaving heterogeneity possible.

Here immunoSEQ multiplex PCR was the method, and the copy in TCRdb shows in-frame clones only, minus some. The sample consists of about 21,000 clones, over 75% of them appearing once. On this clone itself: The antigen is not known.

The sequence came from a male donor at least 60 years old with stage II lung adenocarcinoma. The starting material was peripheral blood mononuclear cells, obtained before any cancer treatment.

The CDR3 reads CASSQPRFPGQEEYGYTF. CDR3 in DNA: TGCGCCAGCAGCCAACCCCGATTTCCGGGACAGGAGGAATATGGCTACACCTTC. The chain has TRBV4-1 and TRBJ1-2; 8 bases align to TRBD1. Per the germline V gene, CDR1 is MGHRA and CDR2 is YSYEKL. V lost 2 bases to trimming and J lost 5 bases; unmatched junction nucleotides: 16. The CDR3 extends over 18 amino acids.